The TCR beta chain under discussion was sequenced for a study of CD8+CD57+ T cells in acquired aplastic anemia. Genomic DNA, the template, was used for profiling of the TCR beta VDJ and CDR3. TCRdb re-analysed the reads in MiXCR, keeping a single row per CDR3 protein. The sample includes roughly 250,000 distinct CDR3 sequences, around 82% of them seen just once. Patients sequenced had flow cytometry evidence of CD8+CD57+ cell expansion. Patient blood was sampled before any therapy had been received. V lost 5 bases and J lost 1, with 26 bases in between. The germline V gene encodes CDR1 SGHAT and CDR2 FQNNGV. The CDR3 extends over 19 amino acids.

This receptor was obtained from a human donor with aplastic anemia. This sequence joins TRBV11-2 and TRBJ2-5; perhaps TRBD2 as D (6 bases). The sample consisted of sorted CD4+, CD8+, or CD8+CD57+ T cells (not recorded which) from PBMCs. DNA for the CDR3: TGTGCCAGCAGCCACCGTGGGCTGGTAGCGGTCCGGAGCCAAGAGACCCAGTACTTC. Encoded protein: CASSHRGLVAVRSQETQYF.